The present entry profiles one T cell receptor (beta chain) with its context. The CDR3 consists of 15 residues. Germline-derived CDR1 and CDR2 are GTSNPN and SVGIG (reference sequence). The J segment lost 0 bases and the V segment lost 4 bases, leaving 4 bases of the junction unmatched. TCRdb itself ran the 5' RACE reads through MiXCR, one entry per CDR3 protein. The top ten clones hold about 8.1% of a sample with 400,000 or so distinct CDR3 sequences, over 15% of them seen once. This entry comes from a study of T-cell memory formation after mild COVID-19. This chain links TRBV30 with TRBJ2-3; 10 bases map to TRBD2. The sequencing input was PBMCs or a T cell subset sorted from them (not recorded which). The source of this sequence is an adult woman who had mild COVID-19 (a few samples of this study predate the infection). Cell type and time point are not known. This CDR3 reads CAWKLAGTSTDTQYF. The CDR3, as DNA: TGTGCCTGGAAACTAGCGGGAACTAGCACAGATACGCAGTATTTT.